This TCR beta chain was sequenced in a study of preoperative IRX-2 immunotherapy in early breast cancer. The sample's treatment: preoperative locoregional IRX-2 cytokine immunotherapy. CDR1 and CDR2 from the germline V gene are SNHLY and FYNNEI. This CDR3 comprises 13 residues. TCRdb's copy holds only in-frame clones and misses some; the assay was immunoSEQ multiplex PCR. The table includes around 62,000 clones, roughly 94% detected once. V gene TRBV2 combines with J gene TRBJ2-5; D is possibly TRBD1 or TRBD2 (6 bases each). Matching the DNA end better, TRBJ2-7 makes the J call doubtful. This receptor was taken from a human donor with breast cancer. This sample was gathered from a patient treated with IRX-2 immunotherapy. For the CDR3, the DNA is TGTGCCAGCGGAGGGGGGATCCCCTACGAGCAGTACTTC. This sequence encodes CASGGGIPYEQYF.